This passage covers 12 T cell receptor beta chains from one sample sequenced in a study of somatic mutations in cytotoxic T cells in rheumatoid arthritis. Sequenced by immunoSEQ multiplex PCR; TCRdb stores in-frame clones only, minus some. Of roughly 20,000 clones in the sample, around 86% were seen once. Sequenced material: CD8+ T cells sorted from blood. The receptors were gathered from an adult with rheumatoid arthritis.

The chain is built from TRBV4-1 and TRBJ2-1; 7 nucleotides match TRBD1. Trimming at V came to 0 bases and at J to 3 bases, leaving 8 bases not matched to a gene. The CDR3 totals 17 residues. Germline V gene lookup returns CDR1 MGHRA and CDR2 YSYEKL. The CDR3 DNA sequence: TGCGCCAGCAGCCAAGATCGAGGGACAGCCAACTACAATGAGCAGTTCTTC. This translates into CASSQDRGTANYNEQFF.

This rearrangement joins TRBV30 to TRBJ1-3; D uncertain. Germline V gene sequence: CDR1 GTSNPN, CDR2 SVGIG (reference sequence). CDR3 length equals 14 residues. Trimming pared 1 base from V and 4 bases from J, leaving 11 bases between. As DNA, the CDR3 is TGTGCCTGGAGTGGATCGGGTTCGGGAAACACCATATATTTT. It specifies CAWSGSGSGNTIYF.

This chain links TRBV5-4 with TRBJ2-6; 7 nucleotides agree with TRBD2. Germline V gives CDR1 SGHNT, CDR2 YYREEE (reference sequence). With 0 bases clipped from V and 4 bases from J, the junction kept 4 bases outside the gene matches. The CDR3 runs 16 residues. The CDR3 bases are TGTGCCAGCAGCTTGGACGGGGGGACCGGGGCCAACGTCCTGACTTTC. Protein product: CASSLDGGTGANVLTF.

This clone was recorded once. V gene TRBV28 combines with J gene TRBJ1-1; D ambiguous. Germline CDR1 MDHEN, CDR2 SYDVKM. V was pared by 2 bases and J by 0 bases, with 13 bases between. There are 16 residues in the CDR3. CDR3 coding DNA: TGTGCCAGCAGTTTAGGTAGCAGATCCATGAACACTGAAGCTTTCTTT. It is translated as CASSLGSRSMNTEAFF.

The chain combines TRBV9 with TRBJ2-3; the match to TRBD1 covers 9 bases. This CDR3 spans 17 amino acids. Germline V gene data show CDR1 as SGDLS and CDR2 as YYNGEE. V was pared by 3 bases and J by 0 bases, with 8 bases of the junction left unmatched. This CDR3 reads CASSEGQGLSSTDTQYF. In nucleotides, the CDR3 is TGTGCCAGCAGCGAGGGACAGGGCCTCTCTAGCACAGATACGCAGTATTTT.

The chain has TRBV7-2 and TRBJ1-4; D call uncertain. Germline CDR1 reads SGHTA; CDR2 reads FQGNSA. Trimming shortened V by 6 bases and J by 7 bases, and 15 bases separated the two germline ends. This CDR3 is built from 14 residues. CDR3 residues: CASRTTGLGEKLFF. The CDR3 DNA is TGTGCCAGCAGGACCACGGGGTTGGGTGAAAAACTGTTTTTT.

The rearrangement joins TRBV4-1 to TRBJ2-1; D may be TRBD1 or TRBD2 (5 bases each). The CDR3 length is 14 residues. Trimming took off 2 bases at V and 8 bases at J, with 13 bases between the two ends. CDR1 is MGHRA and CDR2 is YSYEKL in the germline V gene. The CDR3 coding sequence is TGCGCCAGCAGCCAACCCGGGACCAGAGATGAGCAGTTCTTC. Translation gives CASSQPGTRDEQFF.

The chain is built from TRBV7-2 and TRBJ2-5; D is perhaps TRBD2 (6 bases). TRBJ2-7 explains the end of the DNA better; the J call may be wrong. CDR1 and CDR2 from the germline V gene are SGHTA and FQGNSA. CDR3 length: 16 residues. The CDR3 spells CASSLRGAGPSYEQYF. The CDR3 DNA follows: TGTGCCAGCAGCTTACGCGGGGCGGGGCCCTCCTACGAGCAGTACTTC.

The CDR3 protein is CASSEALGRPNYGYTF. The CDR3 DNA reads TGTGCCAGCAGTGAAGCGTTAGGCAGACCTAACTATGGCTACACCTTC. V gene TRBV6-1 combines with J gene TRBJ1-2; no firm D call. This CDR3 has 16 residues. The V gene's germline CDR1 is MNHNS and CDR2 SASEGT. Between the trimmed V and J ends, which lost 0 bases and 0 bases, there was a span of 11 bases.

This clone was picked up one time. V is TRBV27 and J is TRBJ1-2; D is possibly TRBD1 (6 bases). Trimming took off 1 base at V and 8 bases at J, with 14 bases between the two ends. The CDR3 totals 14 residues. From germline, CDR1 is MNHEY and CDR2 SMNVEV (reference sequence). In nucleotides, the CDR3 is TGTGCCAGCAGTTTATGGGGCAGGGGAGGAGGCTACACCTTC. It yields the protein CASSLWGRGGGYTF.

The chain couples TRBV11-3 to TRBJ1-2, with TRBD1 matching over 9 bases. After removal of 5 bases from V and 4 bases from J, the junction contained 20 bases not matched to a gene. Germline CDR1 reads SGHNT; CDR2 reads YENEEA. The CDR3 has 19 amino acids. The CDR3 nucleotides read TGTGCCAGCAGCCCGGACCGAGGGACAGGGCCCCGCCTGCTCTATGGCTACACCTTC. This codes for CASSPDRGTGPRLLYGYTF.

The rearrangement links TRBV27 to TRBJ2-7, with TRBD2 matching over 11 bases. The V gene's germline CDR1 is MNHEY and CDR2 SMNVEV (reference sequence). Germline trimming cut 5 bases from V and 2 bases from J; bases unmatched to any gene: 5. The CDR3 is 15 residues long. As DNA, the CDR3 is TGTGCCAGCAGTACACCACTAGCGGGAGCCTACGAGCAGTACTTC. Residues: CASSTPLAGAYEQYF.